This is a list of T cell receptor beta chains from one sample in a study of shared clonotypes between healthy human individuals. Using immunoSEQ multiplex PCR, the repertoire was profiled, and TCRdb retains in-frame clones only, with some absent. The table has roughly 1.4 million clones, 98% seen once. The sequencing input was naive CD4+ T cells sorted from blood. These receptors originate from a man aged 25-45 years in good health. The CDR3 runs from the conserved cysteine through the conserved F or W. D genes are given only for firm matches. The size entry is marked missing in some rows and otherwise reads once, few, many or a size class.

TRBV6-5	11	TRBJ2-3	-	-	CASSFLDTQYF	TGTGCCAGCAGTTTTCTAGATACGCAGTATTTT
TRBV7-8	14	TRBJ2-2	-	-	CASSPPIVGGELFF	TGTGCCAGCAGCCCCCCCATCGTCGGCGGGGAGCTGTTTTTT
TRBV18	13	TRBJ1-1	-	-	CASSPAGNTEAFF	TGTGCCAGCTCACCAGCGGGGAATACTGAAGCTTTCTTT
TRBV19	15	TRBJ2-7	-	-	CASSGGAGISYEQYF	TGTGCCAGTAGCGGCGGGGCAGGGATTAGCTACGAGCAGTACTTC
TRBV6-6	15	TRBJ2-1	-	-	CASSSLGGGYNEQFF	TGTGCCAGCAGCTCACTAGGGGGAGGCTACAATGAGCAGTTCTTC
TRBV29-1	11	TRBJ1-1	-	-	CSSAGGTEAFF	TGCAGTTCGGCGGGGGGCACTGAAGCTTTCTTT
TRBV28	10	TRBJ1-1	-	-	CATVHNEAFF	TGTGCCACCGTTCATAATGAAGCTTTCTTT
TRBV11-3	16	TRBJ2-3	-	TRBD1	CASSLGRDRITDTQYF	TGTGCCAGCAGCTTGGGCCGGGACAGAATCACAGATACGCAGTATTTT
TRBV29-1	14	TRBJ2-7	-	-	CSVRDPHVVYEQYF	TGCAGCGTCCGGGACCCTCACGTTGTCTACGAGCAGTACTTC
TRBV7-2	11	TRBJ2-3	-	-	CASSSLDTQYF	TGTGCCAGCAGCTCCCTAGATACGCAGTATTTT
TRBV14	15	TRBJ1-1	-	-	CASSHGIGMNTEAFF	TGTGCCAGCAGCCATGGTATCGGTATGAACACTGAAGCTTTCTTT
TRBV4-1	15	TRBJ1-2	-	-	CASSQERAQNYGYTF	TGCGCCAGCAGCCAAGAGAGGGCCCAGAACTATGGCTACACCTTC
TRBV18	11	TRBJ2-7	-	-	CASSGAYEQYF	TGTGCCAGCTCTGGGGCCTACGAGCAGTACTTC
TRBV27	16	TRBJ2-2	once	-	CASSSASGGRIGELFF	TGTGCCAGCAGTTCAGCTTCTGGGGGGAGGATCGGGGAGCTGTTTTTT
TRBV19	14	TRBJ1-5	-	-	CATRSLGGNQPQHF	TGTGCCACCCGCTCTCTCGGGGGGAATCAGCCCCAGCATTTT
TRBV5-4	16	TRBJ2-7	once	-	CASSLFRGGAADEQYF	TGTGCCAGCAGCTTGTTTCGGGGTGGCGCGGCCGACGAGCAGTACTTC
TRBV6-6	16	TRBJ1-5	-	TRBD1	CASYNSDRGSGQPQHF	TGTGCCAGCTACAACTCGGACAGGGGGTCGGGTCAGCCCCAGCATTTT
TRBV28	17	TRBJ1-2	-	TRBD1	CASSFGGTGNSNYGYTF	TGTGCCAGCAGTTTTGGGGGGACAGGGAATTCCAACTATGGCTACACCTTC
TRBV29-1	14	TRBJ1-5	-	TRBD1	CSVGDRDGNQPQHF	TGCAGCGTTGGAGACAGGGACGGCAATCAGCCCCAGCATTTT
TRBV11-2	15	TRBJ2-7	-	TRBD2	CASSAVAGGLVRQYF	TGTGCCAGCAGCGCCGTAGCGGGAGGCCTGGTAAGGCAGTACTTC
TRBV5-1	11	TRBJ2-5	few	-	CASSIQETQYF	TGCGCCAGCAGCATCCAAGAGACCCAGTACTTC
TRBV30	14	TRBJ2-7	-	-	CAWVGRGLSYEQYF	TGTGCCTGGGTAGGTAGGGGCCTCTCCTACGAGCAGTACTTC
TRBV5-1	15	TRBJ2-1	-	TRBD1	CASSLQGQGYNEQFF	TGCGCCAGCAGCTTGCAGGGACAGGGGTACAATGAGCAGTTCTTC
TRBV5-4	15	TRBJ2-3	-	-	CASSLGDISTDTQYF	TGTGCCAGCAGCTTGGGGGACATTAGCACAGATACGCAGTATTTT
TRBV29-1	12	TRBJ2-2	once	-	CSVGEGAGELFF	TGCAGCGTTGGGGAAGGGGCCGGGGAGCTGTTTTTT
TRBV5-3	17	TRBJ2-1	-	-	CARSLETRPLPYNEQFF	TGTGCCAGAAGCTTGGAGACGCGACCCCTCCCGTACAATGAGCAGTTCTTC
TRBV6-5	13	TRBJ1-2	-	-	CASSSTGFRGYTF	TGTGCCAGCAGTTCCACAGGGTTTCGAGGCTACACCTTC
TRBV4-2	15	TRBJ2-1	-	TRBD2	CASSQELAGRNEQFF	TGTGCCAGCAGCCAAGAATTAGCGGGAAGGAATGAGCAGTTCTTC
TRBV7-2	14	TRBJ1-1	-	-	CASSFRGTITEAFF	TGTGCCAGCAGCTTCAGGGGCACGATCACTGAAGCTTTCTTT